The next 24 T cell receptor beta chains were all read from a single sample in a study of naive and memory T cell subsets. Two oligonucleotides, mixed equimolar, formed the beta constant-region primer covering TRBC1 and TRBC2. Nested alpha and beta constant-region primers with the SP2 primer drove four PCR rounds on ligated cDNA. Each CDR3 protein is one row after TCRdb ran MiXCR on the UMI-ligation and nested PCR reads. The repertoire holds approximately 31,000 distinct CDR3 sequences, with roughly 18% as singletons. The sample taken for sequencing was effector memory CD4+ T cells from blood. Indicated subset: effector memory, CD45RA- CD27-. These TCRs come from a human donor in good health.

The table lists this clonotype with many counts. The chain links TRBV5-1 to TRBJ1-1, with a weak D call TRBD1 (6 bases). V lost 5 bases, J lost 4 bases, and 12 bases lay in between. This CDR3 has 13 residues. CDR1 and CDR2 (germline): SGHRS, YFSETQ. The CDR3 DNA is TGCGCCAGCAGGGGACGGACAGCCACTGAAGCTTTCTTT. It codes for CASRGRTATEAFF.

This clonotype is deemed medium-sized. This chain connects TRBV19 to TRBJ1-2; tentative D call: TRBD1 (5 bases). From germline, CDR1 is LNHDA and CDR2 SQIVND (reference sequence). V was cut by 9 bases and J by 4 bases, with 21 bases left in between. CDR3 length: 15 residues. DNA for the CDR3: TGTGCCAGCAAAACAAACACACCGGGGGTCTATGGCTACACCTTC. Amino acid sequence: CASKTNTPGVYGYTF.

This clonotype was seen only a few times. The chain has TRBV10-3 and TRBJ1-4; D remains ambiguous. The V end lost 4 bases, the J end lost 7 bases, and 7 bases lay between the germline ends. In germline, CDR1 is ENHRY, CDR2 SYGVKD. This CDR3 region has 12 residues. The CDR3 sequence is CAISVLGEKLFF. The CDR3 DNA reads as TGTGCCATCAGTGTCTTGGGTGAAAAACTGTTTTTT.

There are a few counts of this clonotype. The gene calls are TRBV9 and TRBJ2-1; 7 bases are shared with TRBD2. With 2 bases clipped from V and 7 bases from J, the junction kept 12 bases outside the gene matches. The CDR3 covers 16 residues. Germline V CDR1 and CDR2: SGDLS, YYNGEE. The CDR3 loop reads CASSVQPGLKGNEQFF. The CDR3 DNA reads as TGTGCCAGCAGCGTTCAACCGGGACTAAAGGGGAATGAGCAGTTCTTC.

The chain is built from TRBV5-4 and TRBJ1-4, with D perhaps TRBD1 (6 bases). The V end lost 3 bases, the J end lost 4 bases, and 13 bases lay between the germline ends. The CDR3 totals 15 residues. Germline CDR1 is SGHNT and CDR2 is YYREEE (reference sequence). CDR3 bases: TGTGCCAGCAGCTACTATGGACAGCTTAATGAAAAACTGTTTTTT. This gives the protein CASSYYGQLNEKLFF.

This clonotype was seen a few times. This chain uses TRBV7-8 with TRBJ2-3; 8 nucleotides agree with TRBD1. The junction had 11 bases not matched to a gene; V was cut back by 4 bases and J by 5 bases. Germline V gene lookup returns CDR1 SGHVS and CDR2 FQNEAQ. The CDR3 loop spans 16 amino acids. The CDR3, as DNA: TGTGCCAGCAGCTCGAGTGGAGACAGGGGTGAAGATACGCAGTATTTT. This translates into CASSSSGDRGEDTQYF.

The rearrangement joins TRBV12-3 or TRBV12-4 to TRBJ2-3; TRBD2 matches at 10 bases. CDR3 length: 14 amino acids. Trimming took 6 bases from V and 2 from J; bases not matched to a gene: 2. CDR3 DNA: TGTGCCAGCAGACTAGCGGGATTCACAGATACGCAGTATTTT. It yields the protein CASRLAGFTDTQYF.

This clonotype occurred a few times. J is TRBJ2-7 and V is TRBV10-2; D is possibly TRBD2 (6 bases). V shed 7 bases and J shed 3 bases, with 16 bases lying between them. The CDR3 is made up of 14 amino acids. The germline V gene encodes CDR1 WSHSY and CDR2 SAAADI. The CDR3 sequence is CASINDLRGYEQYF. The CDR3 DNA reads TGCGCCAGCATAAATGACCTGCGGGGCTACGAGCAGTACTTC.

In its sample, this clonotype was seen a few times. For the CDR3, the DNA is TGTGCCAGCAGTTTCGAGGGGGCGCGGAATCAGCCCCAGCATTTT. It specifies CASSFEGARNQPQHF. This chain links TRBV28 with TRBJ1-5, with 7 bases matching TRBD1. Germline-derived CDR1 and CDR2 are MDHEN and SYDVKM. This CDR3 region has 15 residues. V shed 3 bases and J 4 bases; nucleotides not matched to a gene: 6.

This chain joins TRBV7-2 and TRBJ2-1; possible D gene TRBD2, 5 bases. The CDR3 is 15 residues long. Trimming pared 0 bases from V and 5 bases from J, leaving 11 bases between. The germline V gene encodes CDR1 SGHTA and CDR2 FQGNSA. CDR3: CASSLAQTGNNEQFF. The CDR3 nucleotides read TGTGCCAGCAGCTTAGCCCAGACGGGAAACAATGAGCAGTTCTTC. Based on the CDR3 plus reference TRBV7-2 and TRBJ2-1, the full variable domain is GAGVSQSPSNKVTEKGKDVELRCDPISGHTALYWYRQSLGQGLEFLIYFQGNSAPDKSGLPSDRFSAERTGGSVSTLTIQRTQQEDSAVYLCASSLAQTGNNEQFFGPGTRLTVL.

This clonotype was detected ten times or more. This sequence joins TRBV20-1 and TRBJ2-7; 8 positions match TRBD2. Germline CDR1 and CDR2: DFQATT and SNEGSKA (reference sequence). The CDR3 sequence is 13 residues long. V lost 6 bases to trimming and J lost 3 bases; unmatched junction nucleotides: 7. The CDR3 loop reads CSAVREGRYEQYF. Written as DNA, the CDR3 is TGCAGTGCAGTACGGGAGGGCCGCTACGAGCAGTACTTC.

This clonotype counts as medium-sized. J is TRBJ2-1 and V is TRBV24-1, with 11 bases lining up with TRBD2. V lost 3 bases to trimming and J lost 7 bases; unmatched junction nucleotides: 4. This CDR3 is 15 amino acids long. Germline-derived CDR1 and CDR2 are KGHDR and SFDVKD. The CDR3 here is CATSDPSGRRNEQFF. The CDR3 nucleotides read TGTGCCACCAGTGATCCTAGCGGGAGGAGAAATGAGCAGTTCTTC.

Here the CDR3 reads CASNWTPGEQYF. In DNA, the CDR3 is TGTGCCAGCAATTGGACCCCTGGGGAGCAGTACTTC. V gene TRBV28 combines with J gene TRBJ2-7; D remains unclear. The germline CDR1 and CDR2 sequences are MDHEN and SYDVKM. Deletions cut 7 bases from V and 7 bases from J, with 14 bases between. This CDR3 comprises 12 residues.

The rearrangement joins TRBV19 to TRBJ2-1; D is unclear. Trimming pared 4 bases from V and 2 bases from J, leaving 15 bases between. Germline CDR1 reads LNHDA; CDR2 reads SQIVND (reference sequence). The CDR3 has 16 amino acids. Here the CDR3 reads CASSTKSIPPYNEQFF. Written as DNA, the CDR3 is TGTGCCAGTAGTACGAAGAGCATTCCTCCCTACAATGAGCAGTTCTTC.

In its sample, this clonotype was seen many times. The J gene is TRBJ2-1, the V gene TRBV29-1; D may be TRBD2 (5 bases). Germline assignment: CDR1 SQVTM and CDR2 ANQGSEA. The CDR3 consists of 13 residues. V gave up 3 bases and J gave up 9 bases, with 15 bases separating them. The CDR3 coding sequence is TGCAGCGTTGATGGTTTCTTGGGGAGTGAGCAGTTCTTC. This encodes CSVDGFLGSEQFF.

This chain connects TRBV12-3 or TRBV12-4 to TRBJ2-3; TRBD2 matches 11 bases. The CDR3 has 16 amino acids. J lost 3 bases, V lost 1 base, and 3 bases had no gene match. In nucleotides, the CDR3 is TGTGCCAGCAGTTTAGGCCCTAGCGGGAGGACAGATACGCAGTATTTT. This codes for CASSLGPSGRTDTQYF.

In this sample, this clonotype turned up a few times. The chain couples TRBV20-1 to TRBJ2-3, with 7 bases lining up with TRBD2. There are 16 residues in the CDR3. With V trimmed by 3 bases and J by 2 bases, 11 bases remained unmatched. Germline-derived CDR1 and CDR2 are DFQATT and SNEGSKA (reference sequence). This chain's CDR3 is CSARSATSVHTDTQYF. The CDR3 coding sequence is TGCAGTGCTAGGTCCGCCACTAGCGTTCACACAGATACGCAGTATTTT.

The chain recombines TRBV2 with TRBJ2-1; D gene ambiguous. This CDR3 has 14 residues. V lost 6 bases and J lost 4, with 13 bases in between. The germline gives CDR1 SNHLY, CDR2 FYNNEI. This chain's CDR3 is CASRRNTAYNEQFF. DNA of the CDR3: TGTGCCAGCAGAAGGAACACGGCGTACAATGAGCAGTTCTTC.

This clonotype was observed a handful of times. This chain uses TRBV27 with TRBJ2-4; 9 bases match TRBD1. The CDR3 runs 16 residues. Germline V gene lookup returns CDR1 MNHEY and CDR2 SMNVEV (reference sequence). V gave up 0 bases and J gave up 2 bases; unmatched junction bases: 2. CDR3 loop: CASSLSGQGTKNIQYF. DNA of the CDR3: TGTGCCAGCAGTTTATCGGGACAGGGAACCAAAAACATTCAGTACTTC.

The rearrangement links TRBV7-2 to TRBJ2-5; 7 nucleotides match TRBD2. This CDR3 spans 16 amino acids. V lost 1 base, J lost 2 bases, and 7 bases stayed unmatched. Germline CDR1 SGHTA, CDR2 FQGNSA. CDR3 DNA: TGTGCCAGCAGCTTAGTCTCGACTAGCTATCAAGAGACCCAGTACTTC. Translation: CASSLVSTSYQETQYF.

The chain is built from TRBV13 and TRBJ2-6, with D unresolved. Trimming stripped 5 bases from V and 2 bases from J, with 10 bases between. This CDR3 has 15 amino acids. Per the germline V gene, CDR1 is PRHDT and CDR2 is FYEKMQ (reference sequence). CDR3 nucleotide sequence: TGTGCCAGCAGCCCGACAAGGGCTGGGGCCAACGTCCTGACTTTC. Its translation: CASSPTRAGANVLTF. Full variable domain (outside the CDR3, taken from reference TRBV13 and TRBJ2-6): AAGVIQSPRHLIKEKRETATLKCYPIPRHDTVYWYQQGPGQDPQFLISFYEKMQSDKGSIPDRFSAQQFSDYHSELNMSSLELGDSALYFCASSPTRAGANVLTFGAGSRLTVL.

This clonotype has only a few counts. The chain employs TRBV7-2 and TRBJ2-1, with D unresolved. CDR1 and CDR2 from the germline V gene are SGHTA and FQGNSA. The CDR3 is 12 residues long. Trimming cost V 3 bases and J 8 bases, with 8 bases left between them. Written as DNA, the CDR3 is TGTGCCAGCAGCTTCTACATGGATGAGCAGTTCTTC. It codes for CASSFYMDEQFF. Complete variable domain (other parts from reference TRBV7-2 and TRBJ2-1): GAGVSQSPSNKVTEKGKDVELRCDPISGHTALYWYRQSLGQGLEFLIYFQGNSAPDKSGLPSDRFSAERTGGSVSTLTIQRTQQEDSAVYLCASSFYMDEQFFGPGTRLTVL.

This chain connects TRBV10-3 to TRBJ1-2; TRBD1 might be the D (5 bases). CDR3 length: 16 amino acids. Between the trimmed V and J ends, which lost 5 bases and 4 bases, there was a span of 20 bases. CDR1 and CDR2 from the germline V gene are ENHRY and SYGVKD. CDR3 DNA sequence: TGTGCCATCAGTCCGGACCTCCTCCTGAGGGGCTATGGCTACACCTTC. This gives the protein CAISPDLLLRGYGYTF.

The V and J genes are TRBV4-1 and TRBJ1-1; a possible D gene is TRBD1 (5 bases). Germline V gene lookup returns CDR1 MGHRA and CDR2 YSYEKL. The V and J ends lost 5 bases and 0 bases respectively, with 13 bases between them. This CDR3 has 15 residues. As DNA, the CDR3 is TGCGCCAGCAGCTATGTGAGGGGCGTGAACACTGAAGCTTTCTTT. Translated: CASSYVRGVNTEAFF.